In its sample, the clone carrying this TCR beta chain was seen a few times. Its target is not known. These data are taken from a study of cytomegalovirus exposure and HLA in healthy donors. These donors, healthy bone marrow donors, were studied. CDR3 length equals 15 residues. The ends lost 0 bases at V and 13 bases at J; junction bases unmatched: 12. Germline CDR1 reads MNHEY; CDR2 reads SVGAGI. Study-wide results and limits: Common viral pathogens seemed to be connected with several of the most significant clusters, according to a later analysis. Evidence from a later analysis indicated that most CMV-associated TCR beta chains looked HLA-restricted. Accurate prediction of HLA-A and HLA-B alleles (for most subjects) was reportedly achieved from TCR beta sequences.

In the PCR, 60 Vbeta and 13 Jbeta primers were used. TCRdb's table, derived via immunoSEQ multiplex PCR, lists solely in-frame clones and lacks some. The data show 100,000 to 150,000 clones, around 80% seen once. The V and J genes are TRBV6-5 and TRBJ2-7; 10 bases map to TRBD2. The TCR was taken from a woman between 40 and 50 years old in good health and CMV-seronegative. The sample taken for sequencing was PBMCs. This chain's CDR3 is CASSYSASGGPVSYF. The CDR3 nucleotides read TGTGCCAGCAGTTACTCGGCTAGCGGGGGACCCGTCTCCTACTTC.